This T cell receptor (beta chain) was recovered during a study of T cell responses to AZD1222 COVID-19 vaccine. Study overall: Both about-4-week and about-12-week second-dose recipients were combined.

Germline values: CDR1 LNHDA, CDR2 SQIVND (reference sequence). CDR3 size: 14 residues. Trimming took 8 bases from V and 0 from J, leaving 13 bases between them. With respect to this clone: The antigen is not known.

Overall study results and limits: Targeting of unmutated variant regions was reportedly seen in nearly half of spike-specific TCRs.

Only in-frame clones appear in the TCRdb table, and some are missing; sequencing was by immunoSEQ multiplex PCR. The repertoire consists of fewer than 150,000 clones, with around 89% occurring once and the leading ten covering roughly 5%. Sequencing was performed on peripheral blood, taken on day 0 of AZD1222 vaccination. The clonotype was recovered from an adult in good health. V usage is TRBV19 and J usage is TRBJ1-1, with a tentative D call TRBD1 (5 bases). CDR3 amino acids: CASYTGALNTEAFF. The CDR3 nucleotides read TGTGCCAGTTACACCGGGGCCCTGAACACTGAAGCTTTCTTT.